This is a list of T cell receptor beta chains from one sample in a study of naive and memory T cell subsets. Via MiXCR, TCRdb re-called the UMI-ligation and nested PCR reads, giving one row per CDR3 protein. The sample has over 110,000 distinct CDR3 sequences, 15% to 25% seen once; the top ten hold 0.6% to 0.7%. Sequenced: naive CD8+ T cells from blood. Receptors were obtained from a human donor in good health. Both conserved end residues are part of each CDR3. A D gene is named only where the DNA matches it firmly. Size tells how often a clone was seen (once, few, many) or the class of an expanded clone, and some rows leave it out.

d_gene	abundance	j_gene	v_gene	CDR3nt	CDR3aa
TRBD2	-	TRBJ2-1	TRBV29-1	TGCAGCGTTGAGGGTAGCGGGACTAGATCCTACAATGAGCAGTTCTTC	CSVEGSGTRSYNEQFF
TRBD2	few	TRBJ2-3	TRBV6-5	TGTGCCAGCAGTCCCCAGCGGGAGGGCCTGGATACGCAGTATTTT	CASSPQREGLDTQYF
-	few	TRBJ1-4	TRBV20-1	TGCAGTGCTAGGGATCCTCGCCGCAATGAAAAACTGTTTTTT	CSARDPRRNEKLFF
-	few	TRBJ2-7	TRBV28	TGTGCCAGCAGCACCCGGTTTACCGAGCAGTACTTC	CASSTRFTEQYF
-	many	TRBJ2-5	TRBV3-1	TGTGCCAGCAGCCAAGCAGAGACGGAGACCCAGTACTTC	CASSQAETETQYF
-	-	TRBJ2-7	TRBV28	TGTGCCAGCAGCCTGGACAGATCGCCGCAGTACTTC	CASSLDRSPQYF
-	-	TRBJ2-7	TRBV6-6	TGTGCCAGCAGTTACCAAAAGTCGGGCTACAAGCAGTACTTC	CASSYQKSGYKQYF
-	few	TRBJ2-5	TRBV27	TGTGCCAGCAGTTCCCCGTACCAAGAGACCCAGTACTTC	CASSSPYQETQYF
-	-	TRBJ2-7	TRBV27	TGTGCCAGCAGTTCACTAGCTGACGAGCAGTACTTC	CASSSLADEQYF
-	-	TRBJ2-3	TRBV19	TGTGCCAGTAGTATGACAGGGACTAGATCTAGCACAGATACGCAGTATTTT	CASSMTGTRSSTDTQYF
TRBD2	many	TRBJ2-1	TRBV6-5	TGTGCCAGCAGCCCTGGCGGGAGTTATGAGCAGTTCTTC	CASSPGGSYEQFF
TRBD2	-	TRBJ2-1	TRBV7-2	TGTGCCAGCAGCTATAAAGGGCTAGCGGGAGGTAATGAGCAGTTCTTC	CASSYKGLAGGNEQFF
-	-	TRBJ2-1	TRBV6-5	TGTGCCAGCAGTTATGGGGGGAGTCTCTACAATGAGCAGTTCTTC	CASSYGGSLYNEQFF
-	many	TRBJ1-1	TRBV7-9	TGTGCCAGCAGTTACGGGGACACTGAAGCTTTCTTT	CASSYGDTEAFF
-	-	TRBJ2-1	TRBV19	TGTGCCAGTAGTATAGGCCTCCTCGAGCAGTTCTTC	CASSIGLLEQFF
-	-	TRBJ2-3	TRBV30	TGTGCCTGGAGTGTGGGTTGGGATACGCAGTATTTT	CAWSVGWDTQYF
-	few	TRBJ1-1	TRBV6-1	TGTGCCAGCAGTGATCCCAGGGAGGACACTGAAGCTTTCTTT	CASSDPREDTEAFF
TRBD1	few	TRBJ2-2	TRBV7-8	TGTGCCAGCAGCTCGAAACGACAGGGATACACCGGGGAGCTGTTTTTT	CASSSKRQGYTGELFF
-	-	TRBJ1-1	TRBV15	TGTGCCACCAGCAGAGATGTTGGGAACACTGAAGCTTTCTTT	CATSRDVGNTEAFF
-	few	TRBJ2-7	TRBV11-2	TGTGCCAGCAGCTTACAGGGTAACTATGGGTACGAGCAGTACTTC	CASSLQGNYGYEQYF
-	-	TRBJ2-1	TRBV15	TGTGCCACCAGCAGAGAGGTAGCGATTAGCTCCTACAATGAGCAGTTCTTC	CATSREVAISSYNEQFF
-	-	TRBJ2-7	TRBV7-9	TGTGCCAGCAGCCTCACTAGCCCAAACTCCTACGAGCAGTACTTC	CASSLTSPNSYEQYF
TRBD1	few	TRBJ2-7	TRBV6-6	TGTGCCAGCAGTTACTCCTCCGGGACAGGGGGCGAGCAGTACTTC	CASSYSSGTGGEQYF
-	-	TRBJ2-1	TRBV27	TGTGCCAGCAGTGTATCTGCGGGAACCTACAATGAGCAGTTCTTC	CASSVSAGTYNEQFF
TRBD2	-	TRBJ2-7	TRBV12-3/TRBV12-4	TGTGCCAGCAGTGGACTAGCGGACTCCTACGAGCAGTACTTC	CASSGLADSYEQYF
-	few	TRBJ2-5	TRBV5-5	TGTGCCAGCAGCTTGACCGAGGGGACCCAAGAGACCCAGTACTTC	CASSLTEGTQETQYF
-	few	TRBJ2-7	TRBV6-1	TGTGCCAGCACCGACGCCGGGACATTCTCCGAGCAGTACTTC	CASTDAGTFSEQYF
-	few	TRBJ2-7	TRBV6-6	TGTGCCAGCAGTTACATAGTAGGGGAGCAGTACTTC	CASSYIVGEQYF
TRBD1	-	TRBJ1-6	TRBV12-3/TRBV12-4	TGTGCCAGCAGTTTGGCTGGACAGGGGCTGAATTCACCCCTCCACTTT	CASSLAGQGLNSPLHF
-	-	TRBJ2-5	TRBV27	TGTGCCAGCAGTTTATTACAAGGAAAGACCCAGTACTTC	CASSLLQGKTQYF
TRBD1	-	TRBJ2-7	TRBV27	TGTGCCAGCAGTTTCCACCGGGACAGATCTTACGAGCAGTACTTC	CASSFHRDRSYEQYF
-	few	TRBJ2-5	TRBV10-3	TGTGCCATCAGTGACGTTTTGGGAGAAGAGACCCAGTACTTC	CAISDVLGEETQYF
-	few	TRBJ2-5	TRBV4-1	TGCGCCAGCAGCCCGAAGGAGGGGGTAGGTGAGACCCAGTACTTC	CASSPKEGVGETQYF
TRBD1	few	TRBJ1-6	TRBV27	TGTGCCAGCAGTTGGCAGGGGGCCGGTTCACCCCTCCACTTT	CASSWQGAGSPLHF
-	-	TRBJ2-7	TRBV7-9	TGTGCCAGCAGCTGGGACGTCTCCTACGAGCAGTACTTC	CASSWDVSYEQYF
TRBD2	-	TRBJ2-3	TRBV7-8	TGTGCCAGCACCTATAGCGGGAGCGGCACAGATACGCAGTATTTT	CASTYSGSGTDTQYF
TRBD2	few	TRBJ2-7	TRBV2	TGTGCCAGCAGTGGGGTCGGACTAGCGGGATACGAGCAGTACTTC	CASSGVGLAGYEQYF
-	many	TRBJ2-5	TRBV5-6	TGTGCCAGCAGCTTTGCCTCAGTGCAAGAGACCCAGTACTTC	CASSFASVQETQYF
TRBD2	-	TRBJ2-1	TRBV12-3/TRBV12-4	TGTGCCAGCAGTCAGTGGGGACTAGCGGGAGTCGATGAGCAGTTCTTC	CASSQWGLAGVDEQFF
-	few	TRBJ1-4	TRBV4-1	TGCGCCAGCTTAGACTTGGGACGGCCTAATGAAAAACTGTTTTTT	CASLDLGRPNEKLFF
TRBD2	-	TRBJ2-1	TRBV7-9	TGTGCCAGCAGCTTAGTGGCTAGCGGGAGGTTATTCAATGAGCAGTTCTTC	CASSLVASGRLFNEQFF
-	few	TRBJ2-1	TRBV4-3	TGCGCCAGCAGCCAAGATCTGGGCAGCTACAATGAGCAGTTCTTC	CASSQDLGSYNEQFF
-	-	TRBJ2-5	TRBV28	TGTGCCAGCAGTTTGGCCCGAGAATACCAAGAGACCCAGTACTTC	CASSLAREYQETQYF
TRBD2	many	TRBJ2-3	TRBV12-5	TGTGCTAGTGGTTTCATCACTAGCGGGAGGCAAGAAGATACGCAGTATTTT	CASGFITSGRQEDTQYF